The present entry profiles one TCR beta chain with its context. The entry originates in a study of blood T cell repertoires in COVID-19. Methods used by the authors: Cell counts per sample came from amplifying reference gene primers. TCRdb's table, derived via immunoSEQ multiplex PCR, lists solely in-frame clones and lacks some. That table gives V, J and clone size, and the DNA gave D and trimming. The sample lists fewer than 70,000 clones, around 86% occurring once. The CDR3 is made up of 14 amino acids. Germline loops: CDR1 SEHNR, CDR2 FQNEAQ (reference sequence). The ends were cut back, 3 bases at V and 2 bases at J, with 10 bases in the middle.

This chain uses TRBV7-9 with TRBJ2-5, with a weak D call TRBD2 (6 bases). This sequence was found in a woman aged 60-75 years with acute or convalescent COVID-19. The sample was peripheral blood. The CDR3 reads CASSFAGLQETQYF. In nucleotides, the CDR3 is TGTGCCAGCAGCTTTGCGGGACTTCAAGAGACCCAGTACTTC.